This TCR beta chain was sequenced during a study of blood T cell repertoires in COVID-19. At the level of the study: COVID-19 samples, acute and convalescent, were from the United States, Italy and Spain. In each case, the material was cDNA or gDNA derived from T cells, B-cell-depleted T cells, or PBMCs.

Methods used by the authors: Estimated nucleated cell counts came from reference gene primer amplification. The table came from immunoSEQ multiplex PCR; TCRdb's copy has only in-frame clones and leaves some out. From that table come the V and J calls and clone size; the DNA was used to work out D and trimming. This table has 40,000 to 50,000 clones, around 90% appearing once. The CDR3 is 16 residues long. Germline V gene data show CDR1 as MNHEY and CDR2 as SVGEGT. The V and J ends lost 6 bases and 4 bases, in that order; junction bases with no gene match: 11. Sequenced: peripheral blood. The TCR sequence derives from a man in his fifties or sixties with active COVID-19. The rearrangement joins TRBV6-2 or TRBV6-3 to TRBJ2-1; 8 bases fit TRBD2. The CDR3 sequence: CASSSSAGGLYNEQFF. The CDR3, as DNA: TGTGCCAGCAGCTCGAGCGCGGGAGGACTATACAATGAGCAGTTCTTC.